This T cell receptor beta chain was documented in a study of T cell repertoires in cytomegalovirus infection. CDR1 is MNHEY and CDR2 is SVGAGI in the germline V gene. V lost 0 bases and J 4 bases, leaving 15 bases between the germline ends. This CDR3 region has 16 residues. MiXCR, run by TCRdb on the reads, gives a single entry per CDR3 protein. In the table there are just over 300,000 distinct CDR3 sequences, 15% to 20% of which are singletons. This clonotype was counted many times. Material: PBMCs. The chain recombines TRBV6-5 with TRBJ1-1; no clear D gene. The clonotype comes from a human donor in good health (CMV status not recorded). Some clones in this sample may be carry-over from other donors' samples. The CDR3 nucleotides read TGTGCCAGCAGTTACTCCCCCCTCCCGATCGGCACTGAAGCTTTCTTT. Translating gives CASSYSPLPIGTEAFF.